Sequencing of this T cell receptor beta chain was carried out in a study of cytotoxic CD8 clonotypes in ibrutinib-treated CLL. Broader study findings: Pretreatment clonality was elevated relative to age-matched healthy donors and paralleled circulating CD8+ T-cell counts. Higher clonality was seen at ibrutinib response and a return toward baseline at progression.

Comment on this clone: The antigen is unknown.

V lost 0 bases to trimming and J lost 8 bases, with 5 bases between them. Germline V CDR1 and CDR2: DFQATT, SNEGSKA (reference sequence). The CDR3 loop spans 11 amino acids. Here immunoSEQ multiplex PCR was the method, and the copy in TCRdb shows in-frame clones only, minus some. The table records tens of thousands of clones, roughly 70% of them present only once. The sequence derives from a human donor with chronic lymphocytic leukemia. This chain joins TRBV20-1 and TRBJ2-1; D unresolved. The sequencing here drew on PBMCs, taken after 24 months of ibrutinib treatment. The CDR3: CSARDYYEQFF. Written as DNA, the CDR3 is TGCAGTGCTAGAGATTACTATGAGCAGTTCTTC.